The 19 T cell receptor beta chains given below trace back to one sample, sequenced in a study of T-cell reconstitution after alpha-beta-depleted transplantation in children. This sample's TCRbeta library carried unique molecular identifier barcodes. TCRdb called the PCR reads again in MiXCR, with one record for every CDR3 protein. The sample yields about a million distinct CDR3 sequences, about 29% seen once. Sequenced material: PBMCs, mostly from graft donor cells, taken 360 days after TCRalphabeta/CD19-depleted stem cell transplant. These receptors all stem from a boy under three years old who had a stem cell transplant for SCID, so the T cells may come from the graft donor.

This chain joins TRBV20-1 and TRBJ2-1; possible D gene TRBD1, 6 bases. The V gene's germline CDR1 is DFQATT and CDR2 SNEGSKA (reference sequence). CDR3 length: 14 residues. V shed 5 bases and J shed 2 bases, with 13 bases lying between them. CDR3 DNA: TGCAGTGCTGACCCGACAGGACCCTACAATGAGCAGTTCTTC. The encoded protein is CSADPTGPYNEQFF.

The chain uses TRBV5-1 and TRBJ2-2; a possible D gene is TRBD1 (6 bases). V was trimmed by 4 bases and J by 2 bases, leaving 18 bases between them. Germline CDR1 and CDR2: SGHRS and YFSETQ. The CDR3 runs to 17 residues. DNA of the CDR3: TGCGCCAGCAGCCTATCCCCGACAGGCCTCAACACCGGGGAGCTGTTTTTT. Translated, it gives CASSLSPTGLNTGELFF. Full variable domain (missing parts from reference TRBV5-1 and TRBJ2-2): KAGVTQTPRYLIKTRGQQVTLSCSPISGHRSVSWYQQTPGQGLQFLFEYFSETQRNKGNFPGRFSGRQFSNSRSEMNVSTLELGDSALYLCASSLSPTGLNTGELFFGEGSRLTVL.

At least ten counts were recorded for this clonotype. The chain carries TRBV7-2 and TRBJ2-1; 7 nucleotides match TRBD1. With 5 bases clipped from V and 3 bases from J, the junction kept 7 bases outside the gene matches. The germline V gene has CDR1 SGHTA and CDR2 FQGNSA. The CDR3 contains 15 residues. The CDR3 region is CASSLTRDSYNEQFF. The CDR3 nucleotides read TGTGCCAGCAGCCTCACCCGGGACAGCTACAATGAGCAGTTCTTC.

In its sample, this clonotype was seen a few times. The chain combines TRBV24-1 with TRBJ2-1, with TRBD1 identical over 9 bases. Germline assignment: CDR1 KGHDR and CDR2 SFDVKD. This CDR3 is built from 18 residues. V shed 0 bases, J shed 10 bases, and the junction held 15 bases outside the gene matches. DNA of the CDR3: TGTGCCACCAGTGATTTGAATAAAGGGGACAGGGTGTTGAAGGAGCAGTTCTTC. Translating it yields CATSDLNKGDRVLKEQFF.

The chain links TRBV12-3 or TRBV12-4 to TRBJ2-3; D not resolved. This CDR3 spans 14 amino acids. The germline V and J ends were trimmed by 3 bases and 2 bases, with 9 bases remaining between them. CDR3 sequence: CASSFRAATDTQYF. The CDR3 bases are TGTGCCAGCAGTTTTAGGGCCGCCACAGATACGCAGTATTTT.

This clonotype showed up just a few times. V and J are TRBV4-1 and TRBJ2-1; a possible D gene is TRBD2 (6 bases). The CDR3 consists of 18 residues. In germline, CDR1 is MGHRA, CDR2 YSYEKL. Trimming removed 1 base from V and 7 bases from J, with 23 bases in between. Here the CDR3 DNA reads TGCGCCAGCAGCCAAGGGTGGCGGGGCCCCATTATTGATAATGAGCAGTTCTTC. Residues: CASSQGWRGPIIDNEQFF.

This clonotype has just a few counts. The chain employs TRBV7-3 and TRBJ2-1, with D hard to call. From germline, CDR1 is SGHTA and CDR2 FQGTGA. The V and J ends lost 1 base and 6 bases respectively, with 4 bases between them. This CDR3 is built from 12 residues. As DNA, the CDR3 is TGTGCCAGCAGCTTAAACGGCAATGAGCAGTTCTTC. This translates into CASSLNGNEQFF.

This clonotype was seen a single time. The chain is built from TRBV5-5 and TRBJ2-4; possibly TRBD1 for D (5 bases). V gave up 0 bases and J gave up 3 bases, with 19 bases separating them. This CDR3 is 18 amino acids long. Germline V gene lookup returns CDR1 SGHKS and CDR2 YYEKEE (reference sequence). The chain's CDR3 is CASSLGPSDRSGKNIQYF. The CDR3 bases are TGTGCCAGCAGCTTGGGACCGTCTGACAGATCGGGCAAAAACATTCAGTACTTC. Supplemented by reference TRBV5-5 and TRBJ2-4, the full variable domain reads DAGVTQSPTHLIKTRGQQVTLRCSPISGHKSVSWYQQVLGQGPQFIFQYYEKEERGRGNFPDRFSARQFPNYSSELNVNALLLGDSALYLCASSLGPSDRSGKNIQYFGAGTRLSVL.

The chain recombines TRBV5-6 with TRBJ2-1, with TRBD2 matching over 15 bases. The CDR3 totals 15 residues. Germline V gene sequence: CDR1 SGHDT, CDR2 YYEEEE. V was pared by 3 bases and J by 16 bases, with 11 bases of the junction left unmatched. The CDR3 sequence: CASSSRTSGGASEFF. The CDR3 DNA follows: TGTGCCAGCAGCTCGAGGACTAGCGGGGGGGCCTCAGAATTCTTC.

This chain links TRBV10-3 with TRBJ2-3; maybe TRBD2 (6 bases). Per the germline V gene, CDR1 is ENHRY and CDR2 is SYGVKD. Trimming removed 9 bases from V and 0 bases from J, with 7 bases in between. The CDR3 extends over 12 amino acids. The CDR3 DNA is TGTGCCATAGGGACTAGCACAGATACGCAGTATTTT. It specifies CAIGTSTDTQYF.

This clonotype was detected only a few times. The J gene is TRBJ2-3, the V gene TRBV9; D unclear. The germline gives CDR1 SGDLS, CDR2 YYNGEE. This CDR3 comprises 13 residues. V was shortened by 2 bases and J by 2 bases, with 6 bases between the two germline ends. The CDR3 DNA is TGTGCCAGCAGCGTGAGAAACACAGATACGCAGTATTTT. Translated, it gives CASSVRNTDTQYF.

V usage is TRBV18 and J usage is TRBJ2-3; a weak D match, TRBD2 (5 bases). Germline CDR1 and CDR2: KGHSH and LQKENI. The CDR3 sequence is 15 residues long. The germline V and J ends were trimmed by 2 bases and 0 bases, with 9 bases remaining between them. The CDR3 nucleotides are TGTGCCAGCTCACCAATTAGCGCCAGCACAGATACGCAGTATTTT. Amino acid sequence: CASSPISASTDTQYF.

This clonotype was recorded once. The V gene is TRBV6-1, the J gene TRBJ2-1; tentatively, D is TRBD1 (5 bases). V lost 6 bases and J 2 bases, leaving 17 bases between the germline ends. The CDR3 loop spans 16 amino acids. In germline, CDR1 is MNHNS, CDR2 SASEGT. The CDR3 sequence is CASRSQGTPTYNEQFF. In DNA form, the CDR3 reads TGTGCCAGCAGGAGCCAGGGTACCCCTACCTACAATGAGCAGTTCTTC.

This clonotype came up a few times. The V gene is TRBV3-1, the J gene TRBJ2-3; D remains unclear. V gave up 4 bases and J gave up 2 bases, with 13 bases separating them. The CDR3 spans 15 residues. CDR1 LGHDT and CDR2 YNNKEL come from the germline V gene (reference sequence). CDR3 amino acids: CASSLWSDPTDTQYF. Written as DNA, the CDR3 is TGTGCCAGCAGCCTATGGTCAGACCCCACAGATACGCAGTATTTT.

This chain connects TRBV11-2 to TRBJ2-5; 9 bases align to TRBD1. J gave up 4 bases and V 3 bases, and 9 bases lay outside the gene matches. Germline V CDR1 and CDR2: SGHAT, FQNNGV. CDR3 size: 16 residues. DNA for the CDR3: TGTGCCAGCAGCTTCGGGACAGGGATTGCCGGAGAGACCCAGTACTTC. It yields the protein CASSFGTGIAGETQYF.

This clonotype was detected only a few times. CDR3 in amino acids: CASRDRGVQPQHF. CDR3 in DNA: TGTGCCAGCCGGGACAGGGGGGTGCAGCCCCAGCATTTT. The rearrangement uses TRBV2 and TRBJ1-5, with TRBD1 identical over 11 bases. Per the germline V gene, CDR1 is SNHLY and CDR2 is FYNNEI. The CDR3 is made up of 13 amino acids. V lost 8 bases and J lost 7; bases outside the gene matches: 4. The whole variable domain, remainder taken from reference TRBV2 and TRBJ1-5, is EPEVTQTPSHQVTQMGQEVILRCVPISNHLYFYWYRQILGQKVEFLVSFYNNEISEKSEIFDDQFSVERPDGSNFTLKIRSTKLEDSAMYFCASRDRGVQPQHFGDGTRLSIL.

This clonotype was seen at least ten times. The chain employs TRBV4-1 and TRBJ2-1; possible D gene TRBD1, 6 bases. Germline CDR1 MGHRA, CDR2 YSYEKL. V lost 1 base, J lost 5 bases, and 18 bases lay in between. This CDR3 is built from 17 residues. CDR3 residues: CASSQVLSGGADNEQFF. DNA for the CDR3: TGCGCCAGCAGCCAAGTTTTAAGTGGGGGCGCCGACAATGAGCAGTTCTTC.

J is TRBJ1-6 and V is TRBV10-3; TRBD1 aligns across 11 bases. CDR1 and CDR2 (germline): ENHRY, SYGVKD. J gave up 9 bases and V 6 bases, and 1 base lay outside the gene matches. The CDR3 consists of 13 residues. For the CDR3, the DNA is TGTGCCATCAGAGGACAGGGGGCTTCACCCCTCCACTTT. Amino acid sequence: CAIRGQGASPLHF.

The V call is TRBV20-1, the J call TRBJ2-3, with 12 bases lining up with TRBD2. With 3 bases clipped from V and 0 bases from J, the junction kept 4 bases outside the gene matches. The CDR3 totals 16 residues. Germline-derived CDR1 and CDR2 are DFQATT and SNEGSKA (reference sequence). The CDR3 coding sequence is TGCAGTGCTAGGCTAGCGGGGGGGTCTAGCACAGATACGCAGTATTTT. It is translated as CSARLAGGSSTDTQYF.